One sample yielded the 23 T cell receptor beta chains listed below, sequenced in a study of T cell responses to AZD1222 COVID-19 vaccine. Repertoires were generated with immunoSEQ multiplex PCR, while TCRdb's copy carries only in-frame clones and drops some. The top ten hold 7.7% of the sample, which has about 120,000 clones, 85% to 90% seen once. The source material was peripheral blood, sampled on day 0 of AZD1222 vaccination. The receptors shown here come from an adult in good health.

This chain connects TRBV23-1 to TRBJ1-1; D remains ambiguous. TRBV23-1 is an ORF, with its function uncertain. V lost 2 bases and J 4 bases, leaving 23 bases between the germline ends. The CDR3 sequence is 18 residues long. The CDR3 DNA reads TGCGCCAGCAGTCAACTACCTCCACGGGGTCTATTCGGCACTGAAGCTTTCTTT. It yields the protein CASSQLPPRGLFGTEAFF.

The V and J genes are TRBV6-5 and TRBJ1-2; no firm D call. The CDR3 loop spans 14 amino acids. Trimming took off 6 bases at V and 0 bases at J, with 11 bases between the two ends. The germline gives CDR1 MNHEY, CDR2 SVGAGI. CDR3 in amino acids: CASSRAGANYGYTF. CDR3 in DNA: TGTGCCAGCAGCCGGGCTGGAGCTAACTATGGCTACACCTTC.

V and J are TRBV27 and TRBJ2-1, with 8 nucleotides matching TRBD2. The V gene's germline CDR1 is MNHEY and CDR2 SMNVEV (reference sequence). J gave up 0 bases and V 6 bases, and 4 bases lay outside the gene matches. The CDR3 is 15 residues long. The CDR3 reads CASSSGTSSYNEQFF. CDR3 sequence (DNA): TGTGCCAGCAGCTCCGGGACTAGCTCCTACAATGAGCAGTTCTTC.

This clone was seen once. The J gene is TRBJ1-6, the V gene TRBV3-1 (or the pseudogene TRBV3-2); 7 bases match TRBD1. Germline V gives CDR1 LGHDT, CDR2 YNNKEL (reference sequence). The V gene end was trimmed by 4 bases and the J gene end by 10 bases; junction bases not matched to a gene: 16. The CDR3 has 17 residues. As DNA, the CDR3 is TGTGCCAGCAGCCGCCGGGACAGCACAAGAGGAGGGTCACCCCTCCACTTT. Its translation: CASSRRDSTRGGSPLHF.

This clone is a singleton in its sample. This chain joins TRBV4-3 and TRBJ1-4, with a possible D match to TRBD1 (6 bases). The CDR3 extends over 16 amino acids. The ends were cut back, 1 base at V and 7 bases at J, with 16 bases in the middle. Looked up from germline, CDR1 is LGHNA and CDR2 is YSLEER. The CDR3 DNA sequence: TGCGCCAGCAGCCAAGGGCCCTCGACAGGTAGTGAAAAACTGTTTTTT. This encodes CASSQGPSTGSEKLFF.

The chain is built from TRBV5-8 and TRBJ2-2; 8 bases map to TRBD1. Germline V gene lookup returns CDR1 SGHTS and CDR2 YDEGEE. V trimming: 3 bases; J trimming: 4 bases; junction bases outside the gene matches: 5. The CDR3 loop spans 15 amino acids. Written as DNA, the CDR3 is TGTGCCAGCAGCTCCAGGGGGCGCGGCACCGGGGAGCTGTTTTTT. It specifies CASSSRGRGTGELFF.

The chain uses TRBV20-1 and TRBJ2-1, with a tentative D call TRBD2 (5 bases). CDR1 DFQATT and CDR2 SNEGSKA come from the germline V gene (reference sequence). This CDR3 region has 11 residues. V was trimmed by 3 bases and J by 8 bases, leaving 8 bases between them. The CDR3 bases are TGCAGTGCTAGGGTGAGGGATGAGCAGTTCTTC. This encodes CSARVRDEQFF.

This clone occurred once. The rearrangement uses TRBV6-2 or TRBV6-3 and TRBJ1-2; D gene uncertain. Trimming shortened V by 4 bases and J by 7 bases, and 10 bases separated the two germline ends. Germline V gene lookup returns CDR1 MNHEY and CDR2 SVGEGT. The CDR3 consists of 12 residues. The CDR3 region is CASSFQTSGYTF. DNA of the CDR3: TGTGCCAGCAGTTTCCAAACGAGTGGCTACACCTTC.

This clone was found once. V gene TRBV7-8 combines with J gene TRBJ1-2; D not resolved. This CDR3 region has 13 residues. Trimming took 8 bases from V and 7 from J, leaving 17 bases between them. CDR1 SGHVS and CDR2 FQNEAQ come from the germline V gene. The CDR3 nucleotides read TGTGCCAGCGGTCGGACCGGTCAAGTTGGCTACACCTTC. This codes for CASGRTGQVGYTF.

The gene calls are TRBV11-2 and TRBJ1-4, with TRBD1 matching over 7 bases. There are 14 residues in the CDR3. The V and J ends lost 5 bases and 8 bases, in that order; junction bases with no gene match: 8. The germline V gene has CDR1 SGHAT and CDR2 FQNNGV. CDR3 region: CASSPRTGREKLFF. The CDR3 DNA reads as TGTGCCAGCAGCCCTCGGACAGGTCGGGAAAAACTGTTTTTT.

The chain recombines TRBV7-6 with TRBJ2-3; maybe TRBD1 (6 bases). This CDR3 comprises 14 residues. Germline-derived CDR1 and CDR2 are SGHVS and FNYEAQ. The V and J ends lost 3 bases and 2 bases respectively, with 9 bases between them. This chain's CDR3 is CASSLGTITDTQYF. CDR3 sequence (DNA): TGTGCCAGCAGCTTGGGGACAATCACAGATACGCAGTATTTT.

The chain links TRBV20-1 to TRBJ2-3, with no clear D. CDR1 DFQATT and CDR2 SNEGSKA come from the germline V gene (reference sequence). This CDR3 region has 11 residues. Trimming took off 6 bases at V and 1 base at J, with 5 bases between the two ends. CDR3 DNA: TGCAGTGCAACAGGCACAGATACGCAGTATTTT. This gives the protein CSATGTDTQYF.

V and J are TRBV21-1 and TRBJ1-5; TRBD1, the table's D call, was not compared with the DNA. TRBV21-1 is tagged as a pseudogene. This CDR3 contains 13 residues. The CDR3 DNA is TGTGCCAGCAGCAAAGGGCAGTATCAGCCCCAGCATTTT. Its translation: CASSKGQYQPQHF.

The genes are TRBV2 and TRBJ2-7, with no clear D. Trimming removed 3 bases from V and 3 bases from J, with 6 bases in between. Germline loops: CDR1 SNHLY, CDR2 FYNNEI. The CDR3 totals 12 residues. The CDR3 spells CASSEPFYEQYF. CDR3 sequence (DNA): TGTGCCAGCAGTGAGCCATTCTACGAGCAGTACTTC.

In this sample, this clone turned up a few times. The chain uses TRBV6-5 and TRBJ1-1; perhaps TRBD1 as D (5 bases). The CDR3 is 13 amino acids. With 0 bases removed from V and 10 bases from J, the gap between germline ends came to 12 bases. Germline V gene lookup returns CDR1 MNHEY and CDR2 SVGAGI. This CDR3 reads CASSYSRLGGAFF. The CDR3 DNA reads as TGTGCCAGCAGTTACTCGAGGCTTGGGGGAGCTTTCTTT.

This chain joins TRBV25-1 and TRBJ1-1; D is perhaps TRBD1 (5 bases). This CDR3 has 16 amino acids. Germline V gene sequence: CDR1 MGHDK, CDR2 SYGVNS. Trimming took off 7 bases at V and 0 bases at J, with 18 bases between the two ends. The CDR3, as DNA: TGTGCCAGCAACCTGCCCGGGGGGGAAATGAACACTGAAGCTTTCTTT. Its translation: CASNLPGGEMNTEAFF.

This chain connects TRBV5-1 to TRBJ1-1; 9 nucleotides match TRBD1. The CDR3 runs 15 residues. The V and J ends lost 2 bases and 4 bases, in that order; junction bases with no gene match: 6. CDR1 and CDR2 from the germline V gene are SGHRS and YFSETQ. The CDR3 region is CASSLGTGPATEAFF. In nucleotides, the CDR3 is TGCGCCAGCAGCTTAGGGACAGGGCCGGCCACTGAAGCTTTCTTT.

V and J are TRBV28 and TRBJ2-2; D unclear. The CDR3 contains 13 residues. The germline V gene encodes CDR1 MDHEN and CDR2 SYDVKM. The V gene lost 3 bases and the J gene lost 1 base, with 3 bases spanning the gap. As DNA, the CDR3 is TGTGCCAGCAGTTTTCTGAACACCGGGGAGCTGTTTTTT. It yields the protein CASSFLNTGELFF.

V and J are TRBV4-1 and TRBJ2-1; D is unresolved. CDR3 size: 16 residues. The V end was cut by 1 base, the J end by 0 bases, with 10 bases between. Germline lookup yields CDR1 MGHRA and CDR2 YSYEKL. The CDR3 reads CASSQGHSSSYNEQFF. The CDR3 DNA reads TGCGCCAGCAGCCAAGGACACTCAAGCTCCTACAATGAGCAGTTCTTC.

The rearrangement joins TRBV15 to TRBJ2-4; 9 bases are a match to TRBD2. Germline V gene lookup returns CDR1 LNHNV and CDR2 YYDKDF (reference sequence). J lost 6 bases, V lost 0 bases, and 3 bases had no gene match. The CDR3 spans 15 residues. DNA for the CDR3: TGTGCCACCAGCAGAGAGGGCGGGGGGGCAAACATTCAGTACTTC. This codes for CATSREGGGANIQYF.

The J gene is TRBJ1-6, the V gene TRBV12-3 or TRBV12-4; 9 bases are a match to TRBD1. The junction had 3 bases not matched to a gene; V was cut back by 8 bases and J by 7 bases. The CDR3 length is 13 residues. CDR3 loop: CASGTGRNSPLHF. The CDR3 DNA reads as TGTGCCAGCGGGACAGGGCGGAATTCACCCCTCCACTTT.

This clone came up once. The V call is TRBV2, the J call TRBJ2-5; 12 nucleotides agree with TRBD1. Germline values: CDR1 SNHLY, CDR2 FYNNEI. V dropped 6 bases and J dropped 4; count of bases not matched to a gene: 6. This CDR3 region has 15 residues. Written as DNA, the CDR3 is TGTGCCAGCAGCCAACGGGACAGGGGGCGAGAGACCCAGTACTTC. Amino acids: CASSQRDRGRETQYF.

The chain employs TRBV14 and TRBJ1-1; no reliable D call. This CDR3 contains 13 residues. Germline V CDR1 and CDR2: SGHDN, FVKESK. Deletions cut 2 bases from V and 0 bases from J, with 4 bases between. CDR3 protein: CASSQSVNTEAFF. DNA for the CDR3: TGTGCCAGCAGCCAATCTGTGAACACTGAAGCTTTCTTT. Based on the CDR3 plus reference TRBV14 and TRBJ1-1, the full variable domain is EAGVTQFPSHSVIEKGQTVTLRCDPISGHDNLYWYRRVMGKEIKFLLHFVKESKQDESGMPNNRFLAERTGGTYSTLKVQPAELEDSGVYFCASSQSVNTEAFFGQGTRLTVV.